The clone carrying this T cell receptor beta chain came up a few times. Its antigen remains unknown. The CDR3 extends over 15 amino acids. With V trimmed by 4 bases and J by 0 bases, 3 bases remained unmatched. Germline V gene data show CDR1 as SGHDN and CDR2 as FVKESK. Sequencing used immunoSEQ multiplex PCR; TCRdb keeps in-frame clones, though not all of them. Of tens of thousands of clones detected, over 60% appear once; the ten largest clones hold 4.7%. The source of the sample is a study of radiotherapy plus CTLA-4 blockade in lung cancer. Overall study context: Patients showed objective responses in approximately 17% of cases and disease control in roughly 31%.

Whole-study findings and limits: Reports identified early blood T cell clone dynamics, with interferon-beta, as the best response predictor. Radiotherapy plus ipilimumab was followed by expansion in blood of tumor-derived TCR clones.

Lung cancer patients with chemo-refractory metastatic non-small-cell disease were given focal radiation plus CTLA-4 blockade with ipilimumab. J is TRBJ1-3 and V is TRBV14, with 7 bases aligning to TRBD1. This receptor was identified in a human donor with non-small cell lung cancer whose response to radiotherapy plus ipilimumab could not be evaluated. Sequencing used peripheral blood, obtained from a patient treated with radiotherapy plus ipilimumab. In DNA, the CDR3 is TGTGCCAGCAGCCCAGGGGGGTACTCTGGAAACACCATATATTTT. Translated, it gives CASSPGGYSGNTIYF.